This passage covers 9 T cell receptor beta chains from one sample sequenced in a study of control samples from healthy donors and cancer patients. The method was immunoSEQ multiplex PCR; TCRdb's version includes in-frame clones alone and lacks a portion of them. This repertoire shows 90,000 to 110,000 clones, around 89% found once; its top ten account for 15% to 20%. Material for sequencing was blood. These receptors were taken from a woman between 45 and 65 years old in good health.

The chain is built from TRBV6-5 and TRBJ1-2; tentative D call: TRBD1 (6 bases). V was trimmed by 4 bases and J by 7 bases, leaving 19 bases between them. Germline CDR1 reads MNHEY; CDR2 reads SVGAGI. The CDR3 runs to 15 residues. The CDR3 loop is CASSSTGPRSGGYTF. DNA for the CDR3: TGTGCCAGCAGTTCAACAGGGCCCCGGTCCGGTGGCTACACCTTC.

The chain joins TRBV20-1 to TRBJ2-7, with D unclear. The CDR3 spans 11 residues. The V end lost 3 bases, the J end lost 4 bases, and 7 bases lay between the germline ends. Germline CDR1 and CDR2: DFQATT and SNEGSKA (reference sequence). The CDR3 is CSASWQYEQYF. The CDR3 DNA reads TGCAGTGCTAGTTGGCAGTACGAGCAGTACTTC.

The chain recombines TRBV19 with TRBJ1-1, with D unresolved. Germline CDR1 LNHDA, CDR2 SQIVND (reference sequence). Trimming removed 5 bases from V and 0 bases from J, with 10 bases in between. The CDR3 has 14 residues. CDR3 sequence: CASSPSGVNTEAFF. The CDR3 DNA is TGTGCCAGTAGTCCCTCAGGTGTGAACACTGAAGCTTTCTTT.

The chain carries TRBV23-1 and TRBJ2-4, with 10 bases that match TRBD1. TRBV23-1 is an ORF; its function is uncertain. This CDR3 contains 17 residues. V lost 6 bases to trimming and J lost 2 bases; unmatched junction nucleotides: 10. The CDR3 sequence is CASSLGQGINTKNIQYF. As DNA, the CDR3 is TGCGCCAGCAGCCTGGGACAGGGGATAAATACCAAAAACATTCAGTACTTC.

V gene TRBV6-5 combines with J gene TRBJ1-2; TRBD1 might be the D (5 bases). Germline V lookup: CDR1 MNHEY, CDR2 SVGAGI. This CDR3 contains 14 residues. V shed 6 bases and J shed 0 bases, with 11 bases lying between them. The CDR3 DNA reads as TGTGCCAGCAGCTGGGGGGAGGCTAACTATGGCTACACCTTC. Residues: CASSWGEANYGYTF.

This clone occurred once. The chain has TRBV6-6 and TRBJ1-2, with 7 bases that match TRBD1. With 4 bases clipped from V and 4 bases from J, the junction kept 6 bases outside the gene matches. CDR1 and CDR2 (germline): MNHNY, SVGAGI (reference sequence). The length of the CDR3 is 14 residues. The CDR3 DNA reads TGTGCCAGCAGTTCGACAGGGCAGGCCTATGGCTACACCTTC. This gives the protein CASSSTGQAYGYTF.

Comments on this clone: The sample has other DNA sequences that encode this CDR3 too. In nucleotides, the CDR3 is TGTGCCAGCAGGCGGACTAGCGGTAAAGAGACCCAGTACTTC. Translating it yields CASRRTSGKETQYF. The V call is TRBV6-5, the J call TRBJ2-5; 10 nucleotides agree with TRBD2. Trimming cost V 6 bases and J 3 bases; bases outside gene matches: 4. Germline V lookup: CDR1 MNHEY, CDR2 SVGAGI. The CDR3 is 14 residues long.

The rearrangement links TRBV12-3 or TRBV12-4 to TRBJ1-1; D ambiguous. V was shortened by 8 bases and J by 1 base, with 11 bases between the two germline ends. The CDR3 spans 13 residues. CDR3 region: CASAQDGNTEAFF. The CDR3 bases are TGTGCCAGCGCTCAGGACGGGAACACTGAAGCTTTCTTT.

The gene calls are TRBV30 and TRBJ1-2, with D hard to call. V lost 6 bases and J 7 bases, leaving 21 bases between the germline ends. The CDR3 runs 14 residues. The germline V gene has CDR1 GTSNPN and CDR2 SVGIG (reference sequence). In nucleotides, the CDR3 is TGTGCCTGCCTCAAACTCCCCACCTTGGTTGGCTACACCTTC. It encodes CACLKLPTLVGYTF.